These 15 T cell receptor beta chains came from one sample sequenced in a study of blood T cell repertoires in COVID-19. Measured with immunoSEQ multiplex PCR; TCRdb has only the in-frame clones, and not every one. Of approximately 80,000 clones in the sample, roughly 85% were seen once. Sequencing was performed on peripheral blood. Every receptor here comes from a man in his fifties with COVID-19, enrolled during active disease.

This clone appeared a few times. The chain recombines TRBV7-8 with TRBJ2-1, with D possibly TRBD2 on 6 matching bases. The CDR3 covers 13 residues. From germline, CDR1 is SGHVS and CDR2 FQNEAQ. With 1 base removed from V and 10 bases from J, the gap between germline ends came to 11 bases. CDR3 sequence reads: CASSLVGGGEQFF. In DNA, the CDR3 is TGTGCCAGCAGCTTAGTGGGAGGCGGGGAGCAGTTCTTC.

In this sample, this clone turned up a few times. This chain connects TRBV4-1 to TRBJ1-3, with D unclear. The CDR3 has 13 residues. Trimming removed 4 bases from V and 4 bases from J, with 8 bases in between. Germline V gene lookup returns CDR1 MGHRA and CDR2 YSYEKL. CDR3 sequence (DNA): TGCGCCAGCAGCCCCCGGGAGGGAAACACCATATATTTT. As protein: CASSPREGNTIYF.

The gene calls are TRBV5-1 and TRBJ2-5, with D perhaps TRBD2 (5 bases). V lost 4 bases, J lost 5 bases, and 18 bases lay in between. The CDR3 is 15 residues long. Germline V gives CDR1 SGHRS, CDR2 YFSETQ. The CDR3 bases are TGCGCCAGCAGCCCTGAGGGCCTTCGGACGGAGACCCAGTACTTC. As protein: CASSPEGLRTETQYF.

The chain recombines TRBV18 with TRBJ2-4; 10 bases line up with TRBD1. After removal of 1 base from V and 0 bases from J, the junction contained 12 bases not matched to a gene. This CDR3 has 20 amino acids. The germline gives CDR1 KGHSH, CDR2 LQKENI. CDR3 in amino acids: CASSPLDGTGAGLAKNIQYF. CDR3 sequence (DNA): TGTGCCAGCTCACCACTAGATGGGACAGGGGCTGGATTAGCCAAAAACATTCAGTACTTC.

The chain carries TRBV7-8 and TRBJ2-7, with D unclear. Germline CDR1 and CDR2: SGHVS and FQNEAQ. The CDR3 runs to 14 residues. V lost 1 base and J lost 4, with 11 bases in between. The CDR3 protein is CASSLGGPTYEQYF. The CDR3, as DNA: TGTGCCAGCAGCTTAGGTGGGCCCACTTACGAGCAGTACTTC.

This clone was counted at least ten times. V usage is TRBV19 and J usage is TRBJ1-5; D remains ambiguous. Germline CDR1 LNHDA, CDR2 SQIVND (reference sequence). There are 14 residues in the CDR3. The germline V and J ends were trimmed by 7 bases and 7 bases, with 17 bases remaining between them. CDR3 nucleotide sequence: TGTGCCAGTACCCTGTTAGGAGCCACCCAGCCCCAGCATTTT. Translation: CASTLLGATQPQHF.

The CDR3 coding sequence is TGTGCCAGCAGTTTATCGACCGGGTCAGGGGGTAACGGGGAGCTGTTTTTT. Residues: CASSLSTGSGGNGELFF. The chain uses TRBV27 and TRBJ2-2, with 7 positions matching TRBD1. This CDR3 is 17 amino acids long. Trimming at V came to 0 bases and at J to 7 bases, leaving 11 bases not matched to a gene. The germline V gene encodes CDR1 MNHEY and CDR2 SMNVEV (reference sequence).

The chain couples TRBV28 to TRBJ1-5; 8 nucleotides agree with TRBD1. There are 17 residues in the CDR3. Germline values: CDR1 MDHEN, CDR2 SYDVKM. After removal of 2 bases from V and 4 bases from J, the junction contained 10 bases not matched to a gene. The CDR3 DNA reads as TGTGCCAGCAGTTTAGGGCCCTACAGGGGGACTAATCAGCCCCAGCATTTT. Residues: CASSLGPYRGTNQPQHF.

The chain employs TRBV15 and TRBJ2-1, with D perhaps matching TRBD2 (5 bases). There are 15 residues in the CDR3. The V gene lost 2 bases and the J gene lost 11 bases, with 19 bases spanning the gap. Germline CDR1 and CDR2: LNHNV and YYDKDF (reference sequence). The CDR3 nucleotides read TGTGCCACCAGCAGATTGACGGGAAGCCAGGCCCAGCAGTTCTTC. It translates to CATSRLTGSQAQQFF.

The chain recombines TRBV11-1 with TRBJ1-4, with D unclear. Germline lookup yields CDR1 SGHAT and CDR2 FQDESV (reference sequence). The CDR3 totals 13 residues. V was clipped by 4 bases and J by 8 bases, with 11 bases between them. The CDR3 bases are TGTGCCAGCAGCTCCGGACTTGTGGAAAAACTGTTTTTT. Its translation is CASSSGLVEKLFF.

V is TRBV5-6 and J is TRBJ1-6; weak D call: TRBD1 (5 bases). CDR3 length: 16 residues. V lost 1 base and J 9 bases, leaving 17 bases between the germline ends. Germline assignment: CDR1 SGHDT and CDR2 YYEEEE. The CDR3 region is CASSLLRGTNLSPLHF. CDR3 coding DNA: TGTGCCAGCAGCTTGCTGCGCGGGACCAACCTTTCACCCCTCCACTTT.

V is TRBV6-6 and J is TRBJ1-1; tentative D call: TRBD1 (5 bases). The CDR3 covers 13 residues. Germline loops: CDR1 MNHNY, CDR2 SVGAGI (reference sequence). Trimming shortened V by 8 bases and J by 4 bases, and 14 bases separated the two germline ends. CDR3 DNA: TGTGCCAGCGTTCAGCGGGACTCCACTGAAGCTTTCTTT. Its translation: CASVQRDSTEAFF.

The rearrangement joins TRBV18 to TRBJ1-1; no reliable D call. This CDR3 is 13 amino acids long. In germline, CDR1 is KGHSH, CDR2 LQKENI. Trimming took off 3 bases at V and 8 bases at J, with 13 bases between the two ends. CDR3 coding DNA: TGTGCCAGCTCACCGAAGCGGACGGAAGAAGCTTTCTTT. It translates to CASSPKRTEEAFF.

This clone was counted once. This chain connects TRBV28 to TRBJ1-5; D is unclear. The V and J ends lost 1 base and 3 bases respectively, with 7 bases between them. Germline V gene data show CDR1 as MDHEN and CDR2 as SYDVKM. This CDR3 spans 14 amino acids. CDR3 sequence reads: CASSLFGDNQPQHF. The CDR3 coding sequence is TGTGCCAGCAGTTTATTCGGGGACAATCAGCCCCAGCATTTT. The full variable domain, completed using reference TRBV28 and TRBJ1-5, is DVKVTQSSRYLVKRTGEKVFLECVQDMDHENMFWYRQDPGLGLRLIYFSYDVKMKEKGDIPEGYSVSREKKERFSLILESASTNQTSMYLCASSLFGDNQPQHFGDGTRLSIL.

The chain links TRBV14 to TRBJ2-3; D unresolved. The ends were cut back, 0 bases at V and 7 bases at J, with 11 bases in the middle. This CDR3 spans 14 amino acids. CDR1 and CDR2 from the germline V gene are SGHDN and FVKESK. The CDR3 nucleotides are TGTGCCAGCAGCCAAGATCTAAGCGTGCATACGCAGTATTTT. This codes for CASSQDLSVHTQYF.